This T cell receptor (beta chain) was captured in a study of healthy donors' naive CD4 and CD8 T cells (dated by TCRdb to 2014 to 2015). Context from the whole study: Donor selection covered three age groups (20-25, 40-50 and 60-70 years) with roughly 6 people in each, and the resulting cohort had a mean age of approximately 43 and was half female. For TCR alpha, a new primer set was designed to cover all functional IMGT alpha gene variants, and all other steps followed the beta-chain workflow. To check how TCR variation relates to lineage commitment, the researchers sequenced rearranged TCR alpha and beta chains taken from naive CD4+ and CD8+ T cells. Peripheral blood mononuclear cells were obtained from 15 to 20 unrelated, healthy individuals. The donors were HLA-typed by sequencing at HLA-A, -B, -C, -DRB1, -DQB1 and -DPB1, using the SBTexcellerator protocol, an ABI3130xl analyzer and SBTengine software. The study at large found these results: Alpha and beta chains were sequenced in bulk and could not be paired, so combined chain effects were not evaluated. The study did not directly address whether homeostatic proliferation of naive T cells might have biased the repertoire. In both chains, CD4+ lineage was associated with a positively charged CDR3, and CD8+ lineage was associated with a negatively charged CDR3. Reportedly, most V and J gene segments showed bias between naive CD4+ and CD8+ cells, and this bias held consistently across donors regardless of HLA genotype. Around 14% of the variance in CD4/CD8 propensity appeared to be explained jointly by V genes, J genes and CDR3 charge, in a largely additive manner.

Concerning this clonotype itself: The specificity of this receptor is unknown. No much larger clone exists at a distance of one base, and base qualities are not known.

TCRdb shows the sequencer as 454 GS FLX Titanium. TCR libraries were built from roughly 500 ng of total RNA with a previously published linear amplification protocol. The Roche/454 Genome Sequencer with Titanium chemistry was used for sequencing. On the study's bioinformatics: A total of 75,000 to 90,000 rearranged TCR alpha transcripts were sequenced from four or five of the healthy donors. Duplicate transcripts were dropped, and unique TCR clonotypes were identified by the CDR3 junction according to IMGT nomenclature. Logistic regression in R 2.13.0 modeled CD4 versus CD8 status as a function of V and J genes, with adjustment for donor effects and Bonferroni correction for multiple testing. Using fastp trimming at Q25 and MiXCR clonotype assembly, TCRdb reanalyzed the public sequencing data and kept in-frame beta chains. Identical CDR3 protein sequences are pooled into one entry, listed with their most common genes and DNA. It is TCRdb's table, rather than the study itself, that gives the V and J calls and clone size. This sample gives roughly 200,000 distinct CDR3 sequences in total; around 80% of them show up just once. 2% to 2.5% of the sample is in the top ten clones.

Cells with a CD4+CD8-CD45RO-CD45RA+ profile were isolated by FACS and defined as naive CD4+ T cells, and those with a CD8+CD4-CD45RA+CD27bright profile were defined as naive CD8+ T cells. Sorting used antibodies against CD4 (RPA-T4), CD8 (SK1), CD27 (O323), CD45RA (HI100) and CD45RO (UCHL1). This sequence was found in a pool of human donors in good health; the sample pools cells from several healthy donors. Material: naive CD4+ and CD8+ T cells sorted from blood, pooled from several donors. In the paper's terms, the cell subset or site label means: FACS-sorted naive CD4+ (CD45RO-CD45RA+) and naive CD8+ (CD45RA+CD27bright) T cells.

CDR3 reads: CASSYPGLTGRSYEQYF. At the DNA level, the sequence is TGTGCCAGCAGTTACCCCGGACTAACGGGACGATCCTACGAGCAGTACTTC. The chain uses TRBV6-9 and TRBJ2-7; TRBD2 is perhaps the D gene, given 6 matching bases. The CDR3 measures 17 amino acids from cysteine to phenylalanine. The retained sequence is limited to the CDR3, 51 bases, with the frame set at the first base. The junction shows trimming of 3 bases on V and 1 base on J, plus 19 bases between the germline ends. CDR1 and CDR2 are read off the germline V gene as MNHGY and SVAAGI.